This T cell receptor beta chain was sequenced for a study of T cells in Graves' hyperthyroidism and ophthalmopathy. Study in general: Peripheral blood was secured at the point of initial diagnosis, before any treatment.

Template material for amplifying TCR beta CDR3 regions consisted of RNA transcripts. The study used the HTBI primer set for a first-round RT-PCR of the TCR CDR3. TCRdb re-called the multiplex PCR reads through MiXCR, storing one row per CDR3 protein. The sample consists of 90,000 to 120,000 distinct CDR3 sequences, about 17% of them appearing once. Findings of the study overall: Most clonotypes expanded in the thyroid (above 0.001) were also present in blood.

About this clonotype: Its specificity is unknown.

Aged 18 to 65, the patients had hyperthyroidism that was newly diagnosed and had lasted under 2 months. Fresh peripheral blood, approximately 9.7 ml, was the source of the PBMCs. The sequencing sample was made of blood. The clonotype was recovered from a woman between 45 and 60 years old with Graves' hyperthyroidism.

The CDR3 coding sequence is TGTGCCACCCGGGACAGCTTGGGAGATACGCAGTATTTT. It translates to CATRDSLGDTQYF. The rearrangement uses TRBV27 and TRBJ2-3, with 7 bases matching TRBD1. CDR1 is MNHEY, CDR2 SMNVEV, per germline (reference sequence). V lost 10 bases and J lost 5; bases outside the gene matches: 9. The CDR3 is 13 amino acids.